This T cell receptor beta chain was captured by sequencing in a study of graft-versus-host responses after intestinal transplantation. The overall study: Following induction with anti-thymocyte globulin, all recipients were given tacrolimus and steroids for three to four years. Study outcomes and limitations: GvH clones were found in recipient marrow; some appeared first in ileum or blood.

Comments on this clone: The antigen remains unidentified.

Produced via immunoSEQ multiplex PCR; TCRdb's table is partial and in-frame only. Counted here are approximately 58,000 clones, around 90% occurring once; the ten biggest clones make up 1.5% to 2%. The CDR3 contains 14 residues. J was trimmed by 5 bases and V by 3 bases; bases with no gene match: 7. In germline, CDR1 is MGHRA, CDR2 YSYEKL. V usage is TRBV4-1 and J usage is TRBJ2-7; 7 positions match TRBD1. The sequence derives from a human patient who received an intestinal transplant, so some T cells may come from the graft donor. Sequencing used PBMCs, obtained 26 days after transplant. The CDR3 protein is CASSHDRELDEQYF. The CDR3 DNA sequence: TGCGCCAGCAGCCATGACAGGGAACTAGACGAGCAGTACTTC.